Listed below are T cell receptor beta chains from one sample, sequenced in a study of blood T cell repertoires in COVID-19. The assay was immunoSEQ multiplex PCR, and TCRdb's table has in-frame clones only and misses some. The repertoire holds about 180,000 clones, with roughly 84% as singletons. The sequencing input was peripheral blood. The receptor set was obtained from a man younger than 30 with active or convalescent COVID-19. Both conserved end residues are part of each CDR3. Fields, in order: V gene, clone size, D gene, J gene, CDR3 protein, CDR3 DNA. D genes are given only for firm matches. Size tells how often a clone was seen (once, few, many) or the class of an expanded clone, and some rows leave it out.

TRBV6-5	-	TRBD1	TRBJ1-1	CASSLYRGLDTEAFF	TGTGCCAGCAGTTTATACAGGGGGCTCGACACTGAAGCTTTCTTT
TRBV4-1	-	TRBD1	TRBJ1-6	CASSQDKGQGYSPLHF	TGCGCCAGCAGCCAAGATAAAGGACAGGGATATTCACCCCTCCACTTT
TRBV4-2	-	TRBD2	TRBJ2-1	CASSQGTSGRGEQFF	TGTGCCAGCAGCCAAGGGACTAGCGGGAGGGGTGAGCAGTTCTTC
TRBV7-9	-	-	TRBJ1-2	CASSLSQGANYGYTF	TGTGCCAGCAGCTTAAGTCAGGGCGCTAACTATGGCTACACCTTC
TRBV4-3	-	TRBD2	TRBJ2-3	CASSQEGTSGRTDTQYF	TGCGCCAGCAGCCAAGAGGGAACTAGCGGGAGGACAGATACGCAGTATTTT
TRBV28	-	TRBD2	TRBJ2-7	CASCLAGGLSYEQYF	TGTGCCAGCTGCCTAGCGGGAGGTCTCTCCTACGAGCAGTACTTC
TRBV18	-	TRBD1	TRBJ2-7	CASSPPGQNIYEQYF	TGTGCCAGCTCACCGCCGGGACAGAACATCTACGAGCAGTACTTC
TRBV29-1	-	TRBD1	TRBJ2-7	CSVVVGTGITYEQYF	TGCAGCGTTGTGGTAGGGACAGGAATAACCTACGAGCAGTACTTC
TRBV5-1	-	TRBD1	TRBJ2-6	CASTNARGSPFSGANVLTF	TGCGCCAGCACCAATGCCAGGGGGTCGCCTTTTTCTGGGGCCAACGTCCTGACTTTC
TRBV6-4	once	-	TRBJ1-1	CASSFQENTEAFF	TGTGCCAGCAGTTTTCAGGAGAACACTGAAGCTTTCTTT
TRBV6-2/TRBV6-3	-	TRBD1	TRBJ2-7	CASSYRDRSPYEQYF	TGTGCCAGCAGTTACCGGGACAGGAGCCCCTACGAGCAGTACTTC
TRBV2	-	-	TRBJ2-6	CASSAGVSGANVLTF	TGTGCCAGCAGCGCAGGGGTCTCTGGGGCCAACGTCCTGACTTTC
TRBV19	-	TRBD2	TRBJ2-5	CASSTRGAQYF	TGTGCCAGTAGTACACGGGGGGCCCAGTACTTC
TRBV10-3	-	-	TRBJ2-4	CAISEEVAKNIQYF	TGTGCCATCAGTGAGGAGGTAGCCAAAAACATTCAGTACTTC
TRBV7-9	-	TRBD1	TRBJ1-2	CASSFGTGRDGYTF	TGTGCCAGCAGCTTTGGGACAGGGAGAGATGGCTACACCTTC
TRBV27	-	-	TRBJ2-1	CASSLDLAHNEQFF	TGTGCCAGCAGTTTAGATCTAGCCCACAATGAGCAGTTCTTC
TRBV6-5	-	-	TRBJ2-5	CASSYSQGDGETQYF	TGTGCCAGCAGTTACTCCCAGGGTGACGGGGAGACCCAGTACTTC